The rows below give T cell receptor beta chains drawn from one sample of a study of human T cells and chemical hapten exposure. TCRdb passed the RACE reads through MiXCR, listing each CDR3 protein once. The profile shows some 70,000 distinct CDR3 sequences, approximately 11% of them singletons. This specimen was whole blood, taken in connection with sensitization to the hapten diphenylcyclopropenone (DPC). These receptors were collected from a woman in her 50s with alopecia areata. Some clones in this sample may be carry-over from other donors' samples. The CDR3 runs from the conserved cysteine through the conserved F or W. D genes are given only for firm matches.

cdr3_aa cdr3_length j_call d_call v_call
CASSYQGGYGYTF 13 TRBJ1-2 TRBD1 TRBV6-5
CASSYIVDRGTEAFF 15 TRBJ1-1 TRBD1 TRBV12-3/TRBV12-4
CASSLRKGQGGTDTQYF 17 TRBJ2-3 TRBD1 TRBV7-9
CATSRDRSSSYNSPLHF 17 TRBJ1-6 - TRBV15
CASSQYLQNYGYTF 14 TRBJ1-2 - TRBV16
CASGEVGEQYF 11 TRBJ2-7 - TRBV18
CSARTGTRGVDEQFF 15 TRBJ2-1 - TRBV20-1
CASSLSQGFTEAFF 14 TRBJ1-1 - TRBV7-9
CSARALVEQYF 11 TRBJ2-7 - TRBV20-1
CAWNLAGDNQPQHF 14 TRBJ1-5 - TRBV30
CASSDSSGRRGDTQYF 16 TRBJ2-3 - TRBV10-1